The clone carrying this TCR beta chain was seen ten or more times. Its antigen is not identified. There were no patients who had received any treatment before thyroid surgery. TCRdb re-analyzed the PCR reads using MiXCR. The sample lists under 40,000 clones, over 15% occurring once. These data originate in a study of metastatic and nonmetastatic thyroid tumors. On the study more broadly: Where malignant and benign thyroid patients were concerned, repertoires were compared across blood and tumor or nodule tissue. Study observations and caveats: Versus benign nodules, malignant thyroid tumors reportedly had significantly higher TCR beta diversity, in blood and tumor.

This CDR3 region has 12 residues. The V gene's germline CDR1 is LGHDT and CDR2 YNNKEL (reference sequence). Trimming removed 4 bases from V and 8 bases from J, with 9 bases in between. V is TRBV3-1 and J is TRBJ2-1, with D hard to call. This sequence originates from a female donor with papillary thyroid cancer or a benign thyroid nodule (not recorded which). Some clones in this sample may be carry-over from other donors' samples. Sequenced: blood. CDR3 nucleotide sequence: TGTGCCAGCAGCCCTCATCCGTATGAGCAGTTCTTC. This codes for CASSPHPYEQFF.